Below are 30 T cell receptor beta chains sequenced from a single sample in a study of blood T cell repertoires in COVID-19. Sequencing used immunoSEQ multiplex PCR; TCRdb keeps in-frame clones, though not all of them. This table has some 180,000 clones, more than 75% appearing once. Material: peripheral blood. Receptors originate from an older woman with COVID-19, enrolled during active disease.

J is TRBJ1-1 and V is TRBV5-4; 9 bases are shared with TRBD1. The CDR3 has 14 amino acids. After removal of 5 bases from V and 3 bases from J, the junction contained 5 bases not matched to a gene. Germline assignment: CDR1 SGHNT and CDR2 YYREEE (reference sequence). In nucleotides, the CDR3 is TGTGCCAGCAGGAGGACAGGGGAGGACACTGAAGCTTTCTTT. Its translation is CASRRTGEDTEAFF.

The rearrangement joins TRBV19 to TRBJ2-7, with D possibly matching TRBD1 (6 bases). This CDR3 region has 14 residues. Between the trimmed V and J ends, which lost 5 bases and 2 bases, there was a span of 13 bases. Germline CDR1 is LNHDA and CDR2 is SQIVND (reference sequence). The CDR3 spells CASSLSQGPYEQYF. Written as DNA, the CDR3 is TGTGCCAGTAGTTTGTCACAGGGACCCTACGAGCAGTACTTC.

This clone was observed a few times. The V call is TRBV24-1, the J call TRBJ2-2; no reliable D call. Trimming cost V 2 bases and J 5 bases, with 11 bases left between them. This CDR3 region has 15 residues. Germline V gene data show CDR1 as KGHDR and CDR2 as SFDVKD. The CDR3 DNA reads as TGTGCCACCAGTGATTGGCCAGGCAGTACCGGGGAGCTGTTTTTT. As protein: CATSDWPGSTGELFF.

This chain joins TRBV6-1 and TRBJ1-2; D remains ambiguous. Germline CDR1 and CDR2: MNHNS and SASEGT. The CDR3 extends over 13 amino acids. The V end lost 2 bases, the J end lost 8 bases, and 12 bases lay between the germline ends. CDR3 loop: CASSESGAGGYTF. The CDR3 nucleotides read TGTGCCAGCAGTGAATCAGGAGCGGGGGGCTACACCTTC.

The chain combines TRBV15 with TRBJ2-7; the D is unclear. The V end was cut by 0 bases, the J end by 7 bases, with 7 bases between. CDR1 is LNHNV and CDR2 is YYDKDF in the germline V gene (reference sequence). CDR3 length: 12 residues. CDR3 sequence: CATSRDQREQYF. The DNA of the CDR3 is TGTGCCACCAGCAGAGACCAGCGAGAGCAGTACTTC.

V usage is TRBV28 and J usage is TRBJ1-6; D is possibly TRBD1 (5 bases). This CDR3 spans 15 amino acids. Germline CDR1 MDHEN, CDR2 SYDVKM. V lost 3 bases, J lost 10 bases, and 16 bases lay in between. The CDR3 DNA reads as TGTGCCAGCAGTTTTATAGGGGTTGGTACCTCACCCCTCCACTTT. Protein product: CASSFIGVGTSPLHF.

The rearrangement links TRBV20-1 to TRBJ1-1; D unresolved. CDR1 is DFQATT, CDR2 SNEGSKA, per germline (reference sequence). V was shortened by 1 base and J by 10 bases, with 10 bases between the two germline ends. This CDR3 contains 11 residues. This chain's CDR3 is CSARGQEGAFF. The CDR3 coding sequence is TGCAGTGCTAGAGGGCAGGAGGGAGCTTTCTTT.

The DNA of the CDR3 is TGTGCCAGCAGCTCGGTAGCGGGGGAGGCCAATGAGCAGTTCTTC. Translating it yields CASSSVAGEANEQFF. V and J are TRBV7-3 and TRBJ2-1; 9 bases map to TRBD2. The length of the CDR3 is 15 residues. Per germline, CDR1 SGHTA and CDR2 FQGTGA. V lost 4 bases, J lost 6 bases, and 7 bases stayed unmatched.

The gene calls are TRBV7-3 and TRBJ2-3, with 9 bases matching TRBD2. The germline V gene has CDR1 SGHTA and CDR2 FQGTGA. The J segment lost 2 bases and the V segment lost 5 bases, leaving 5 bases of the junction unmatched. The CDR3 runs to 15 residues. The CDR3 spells CASSKLAGLTDTQYF. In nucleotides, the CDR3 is TGTGCCAGCAGCAAGCTAGCGGGGCTCACAGATACGCAGTATTTT. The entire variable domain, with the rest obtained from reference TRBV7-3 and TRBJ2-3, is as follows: GAGVSQTPSNKVTEKGKYVELRCDPISGHTALYWYRQSLGQGPEFLIYFQGTGAADDSGLPNDRFFAVRPEGSVSTLKIQRTERGDSAVYLCASSKLAGLTDTQYFGPGTRLTVL.

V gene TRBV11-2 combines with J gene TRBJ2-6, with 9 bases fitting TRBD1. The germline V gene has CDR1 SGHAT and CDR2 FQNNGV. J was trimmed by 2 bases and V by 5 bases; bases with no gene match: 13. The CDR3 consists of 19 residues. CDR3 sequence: CASSPRGDRDFTGANVLTF. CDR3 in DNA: TGTGCCAGCAGCCCAAGGGGGGACAGGGATTTCACTGGGGCCAACGTCCTGACTTTC.

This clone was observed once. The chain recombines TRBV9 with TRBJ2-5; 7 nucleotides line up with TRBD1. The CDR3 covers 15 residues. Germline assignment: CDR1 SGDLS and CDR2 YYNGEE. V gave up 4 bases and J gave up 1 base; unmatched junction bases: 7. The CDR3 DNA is TGTGCCAGCAGCCCCCGCCGGGACAGCCAAGAGACCCAGTACTTC. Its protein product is CASSPRRDSQETQYF.

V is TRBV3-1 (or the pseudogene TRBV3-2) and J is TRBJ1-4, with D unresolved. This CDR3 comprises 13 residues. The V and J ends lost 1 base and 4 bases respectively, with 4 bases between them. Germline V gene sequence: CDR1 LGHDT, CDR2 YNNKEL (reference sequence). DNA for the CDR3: TGTGCCAGCAGCCAAGCTCGTAATGAAAAACTGTTTTTT. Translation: CASSQARNEKLFF.

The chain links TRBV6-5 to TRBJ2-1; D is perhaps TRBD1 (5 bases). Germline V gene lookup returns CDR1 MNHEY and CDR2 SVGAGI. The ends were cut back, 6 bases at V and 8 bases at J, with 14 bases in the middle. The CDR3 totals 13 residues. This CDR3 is CASSQLRADEQFF. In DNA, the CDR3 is TGTGCCAGCAGCCAACTCAGGGCCGATGAGCAGTTCTTC.

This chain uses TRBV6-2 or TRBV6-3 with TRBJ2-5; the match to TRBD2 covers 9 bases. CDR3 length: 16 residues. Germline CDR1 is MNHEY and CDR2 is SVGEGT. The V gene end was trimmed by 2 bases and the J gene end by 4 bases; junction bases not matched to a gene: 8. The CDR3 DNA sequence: TGTGCCAGCAGTTACGCTGGACTAGCGAGCCGAGAGACCCAGTACTTC. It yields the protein CASSYAGLASRETQYF.

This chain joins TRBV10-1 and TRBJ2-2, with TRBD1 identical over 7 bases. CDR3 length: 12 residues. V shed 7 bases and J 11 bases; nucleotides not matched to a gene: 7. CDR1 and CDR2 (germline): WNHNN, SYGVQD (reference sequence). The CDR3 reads CASNLDRVELFF. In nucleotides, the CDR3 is TGCGCCAGCAACCTAGACAGGGTCGAGCTGTTTTTT.

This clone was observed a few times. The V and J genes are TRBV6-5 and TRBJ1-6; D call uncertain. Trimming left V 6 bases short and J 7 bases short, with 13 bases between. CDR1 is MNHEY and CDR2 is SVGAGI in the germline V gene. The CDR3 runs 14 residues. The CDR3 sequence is CASRPEVQNSPLHF. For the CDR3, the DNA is TGTGCCAGCAGGCCGGAGGTCCAAAATTCACCCCTCCACTTT.

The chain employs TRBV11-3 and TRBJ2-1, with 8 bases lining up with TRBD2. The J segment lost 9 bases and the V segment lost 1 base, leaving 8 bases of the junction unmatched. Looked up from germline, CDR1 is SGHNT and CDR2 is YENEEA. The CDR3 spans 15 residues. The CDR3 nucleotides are TGTGCCAGCAGCTTAGGCGCGGGGGGATACGGTGAGCAGTTCTTC. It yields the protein CASSLGAGGYGEQFF.

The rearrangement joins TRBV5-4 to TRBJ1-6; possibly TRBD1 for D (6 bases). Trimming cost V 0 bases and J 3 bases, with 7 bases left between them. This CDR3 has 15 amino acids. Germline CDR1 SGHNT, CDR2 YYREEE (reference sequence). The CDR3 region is CASSLVRGYNSPLHF. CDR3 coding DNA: TGTGCCAGCAGCTTGGTCAGGGGCTATAATTCACCCCTCCACTTT.

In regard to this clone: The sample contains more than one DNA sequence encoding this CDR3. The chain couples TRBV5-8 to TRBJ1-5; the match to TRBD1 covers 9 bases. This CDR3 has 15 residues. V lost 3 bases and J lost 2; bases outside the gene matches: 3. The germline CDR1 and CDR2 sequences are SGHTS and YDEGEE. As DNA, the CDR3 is TGTGCCAGCAGCTACCGGGACAGGGGCAATCAGCCCCAGCATTTT. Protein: CASSYRDRGNQPQHF.

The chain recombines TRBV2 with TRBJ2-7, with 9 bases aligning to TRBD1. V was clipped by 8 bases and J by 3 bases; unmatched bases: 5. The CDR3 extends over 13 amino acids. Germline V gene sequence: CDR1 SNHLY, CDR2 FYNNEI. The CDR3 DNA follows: TGTGCCAGCGGGACAGGGCAACGCTACGAGCAGTACGTC. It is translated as CASGTGQRYEQYV.

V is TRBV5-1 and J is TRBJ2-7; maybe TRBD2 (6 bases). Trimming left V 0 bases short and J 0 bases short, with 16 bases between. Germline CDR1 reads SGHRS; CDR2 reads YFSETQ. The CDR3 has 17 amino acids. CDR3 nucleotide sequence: TGCGCCAGCAGCTTGGGGACTACCCTACTGAGCTCCTACGAGCAGTACTTC. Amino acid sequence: CASSLGTTLLSSYEQYF.

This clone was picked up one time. In nucleotides, the CDR3 is TGTGCCAGCAGGTCTCAGGGGGCTGCCACCGGGGAGCTGTTTTTT. This sequence encodes CASRSQGAATGELFF. The rearrangement uses TRBV7-8 and TRBJ2-2; 8 bases agree with TRBD1. The germline V gene encodes CDR1 SGHVS and CDR2 FQNEAQ. The CDR3 runs to 15 residues. V gave up 6 bases and J gave up 4 bases; unmatched junction bases: 7. Complete variable domain (other parts from reference TRBV7-8 and TRBJ2-2): GAGVSQSPRYKVAKRGQDVALRCDPISGHVSLFWYQQALGQGPEFLTYFQNEAQLDKSGLPSDRFFAERPEGSVSTLKIQRTQQEDSAVYLCASRSQGAATGELFFGEGSRLTVL.

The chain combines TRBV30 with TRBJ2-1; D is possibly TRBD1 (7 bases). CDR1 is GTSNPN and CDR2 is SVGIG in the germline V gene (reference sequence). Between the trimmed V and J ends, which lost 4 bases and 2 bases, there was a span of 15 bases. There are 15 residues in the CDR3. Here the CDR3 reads CAWKPLRGAYNEQFF. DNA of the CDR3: TGTGCCTGGAAGCCACTCAGGGGGGCCTACAATGAGCAGTTCTTC.

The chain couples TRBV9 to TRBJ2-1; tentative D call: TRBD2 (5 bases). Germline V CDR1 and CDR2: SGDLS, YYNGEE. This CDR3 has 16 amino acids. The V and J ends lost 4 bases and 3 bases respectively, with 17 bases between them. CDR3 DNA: TGTGCCAGCAGCCCTCACGGTGGACTCGGCTACAATGAGCAGTTCTTC. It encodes CASSPHGGLGYNEQFF. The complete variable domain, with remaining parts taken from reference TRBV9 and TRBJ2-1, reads DSGVTQTPKHLITATGQRVTLRCSPRSGDLSVYWYQQSLDQGLQFLIQYYNGEERAKGNILERFSAQQFPDLHSELNLSSLELGDSALYFCASSPHGGLGYNEQFFGPGTRLTVL.

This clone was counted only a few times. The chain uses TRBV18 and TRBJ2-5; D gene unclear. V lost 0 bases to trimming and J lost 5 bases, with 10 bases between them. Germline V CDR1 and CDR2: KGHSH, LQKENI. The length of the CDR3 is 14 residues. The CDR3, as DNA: TGTGCCAGCTCACCACCTCCCCCCGGTGAGACCCAGTACTTC. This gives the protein CASSPPPPGETQYF.

CDR3 nucleotides: TGTGCCAGCAGTGCCGATCAGGGCCAAGAGACCCAGTACTTC. This encodes CASSADQGQETQYF. The chain joins TRBV2 to TRBJ2-5, with TRBD1 as a possible D gene (5 bases). Germline assignment: CDR1 SNHLY and CDR2 FYNNEI. The CDR3 has 14 amino acids. Deletions cut 4 bases from V and 1 base from J, with 10 bases between.

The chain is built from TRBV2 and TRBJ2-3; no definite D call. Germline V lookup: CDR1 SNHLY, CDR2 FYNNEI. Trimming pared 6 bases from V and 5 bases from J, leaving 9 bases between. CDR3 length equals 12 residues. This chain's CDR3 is CASRTAGDTQYF. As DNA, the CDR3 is TGTGCCAGCAGGACCGCAGGAGATACGCAGTATTTT.

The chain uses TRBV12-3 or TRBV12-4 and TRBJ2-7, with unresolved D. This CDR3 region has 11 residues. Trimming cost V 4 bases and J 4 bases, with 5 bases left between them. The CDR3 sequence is CASSSRYEQYF. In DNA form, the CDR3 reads TGTGCCAGCAGTTCGCGTTACGAGCAGTACTTC.

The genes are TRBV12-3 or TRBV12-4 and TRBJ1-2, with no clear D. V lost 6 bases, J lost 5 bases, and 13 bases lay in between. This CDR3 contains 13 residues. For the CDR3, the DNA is TGTGCCAGCAGCCGCGTCCCTTATTATGGCTACACCTTC. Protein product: CASSRVPYYGYTF.

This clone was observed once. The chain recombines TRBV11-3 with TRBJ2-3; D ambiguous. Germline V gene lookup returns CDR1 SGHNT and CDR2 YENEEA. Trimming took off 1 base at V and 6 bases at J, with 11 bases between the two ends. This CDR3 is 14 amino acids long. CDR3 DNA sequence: TGTGCCAGCAGCTTAGGGATAGCAGCTGATACGCAGTATTTT. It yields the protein CASSLGIAADTQYF.